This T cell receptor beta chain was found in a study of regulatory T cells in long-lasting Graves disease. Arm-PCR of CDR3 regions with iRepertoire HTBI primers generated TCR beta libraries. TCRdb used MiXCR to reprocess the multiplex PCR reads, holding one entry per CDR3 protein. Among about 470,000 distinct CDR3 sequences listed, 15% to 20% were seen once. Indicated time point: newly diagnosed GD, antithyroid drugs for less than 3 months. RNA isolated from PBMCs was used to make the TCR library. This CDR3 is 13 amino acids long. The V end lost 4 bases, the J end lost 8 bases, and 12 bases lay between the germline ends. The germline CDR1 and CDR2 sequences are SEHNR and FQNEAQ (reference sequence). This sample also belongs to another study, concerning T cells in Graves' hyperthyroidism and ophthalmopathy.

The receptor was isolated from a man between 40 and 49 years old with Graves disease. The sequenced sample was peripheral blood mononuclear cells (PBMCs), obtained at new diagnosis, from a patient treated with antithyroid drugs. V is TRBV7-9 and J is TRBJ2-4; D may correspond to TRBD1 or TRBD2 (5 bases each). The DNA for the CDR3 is TGTGCCAGCAGCTCCGGGACCAGGGACATTCAGTACTTC. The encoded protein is CASSSGTRDIQYF.